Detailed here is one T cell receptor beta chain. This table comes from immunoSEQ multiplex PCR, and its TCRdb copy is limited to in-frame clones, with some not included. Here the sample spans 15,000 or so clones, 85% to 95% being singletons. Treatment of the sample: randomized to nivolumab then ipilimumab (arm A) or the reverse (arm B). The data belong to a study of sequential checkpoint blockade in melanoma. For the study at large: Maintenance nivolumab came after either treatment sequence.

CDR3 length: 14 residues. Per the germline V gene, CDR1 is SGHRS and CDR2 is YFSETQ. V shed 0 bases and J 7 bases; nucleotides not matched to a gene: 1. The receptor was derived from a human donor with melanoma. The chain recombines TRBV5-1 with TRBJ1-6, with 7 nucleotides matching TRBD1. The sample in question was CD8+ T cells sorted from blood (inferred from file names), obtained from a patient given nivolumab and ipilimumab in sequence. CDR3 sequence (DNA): TGCGCCAGCAGCTTGGGACAGGGCAATTCACCCCTCCACTTT. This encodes CASSLGQGNSPLHF.